Below are 14 T cell receptor beta chains sequenced from a single sample in a study of technical replicates of blood from a handful of donors. Libraries were prepared by immunoSEQ multiplex PCR; TCRdb keeps only in-frame clonotypes and omits some of them. Of nearly 80,000 clones in the sample, about 96% were seen once. Sequenced input: T cells isolated from PBMCs. These receptors all stem from a human donor in good health.

The rearrangement links TRBV2 to TRBJ2-7, with D uncertain. The germline CDR1 and CDR2 sequences are SNHLY and FYNNEI. There are 12 residues in the CDR3. V was clipped by 4 bases and J by 6 bases, with 10 bases between them. CDR3 region: CASSGLQSEQYF. DNA for the CDR3: TGTGCCAGCAGTGGGCTTCAATCCGAGCAGTACTTC.

This clone was recorded only once. This chain joins TRBV4-2 and TRBJ2-3; weak D call: TRBD1 (5 bases). The CDR3 is 14 amino acids. Germline V gene lookup returns CDR1 LGHNA and CDR2 YNFKEQ. Trimming cost V 0 bases and J 4 bases, with 8 bases left between them. The CDR3 sequence: CASSQDPGSDTQYF. The DNA for the CDR3 is TGTGCCAGCAGCCAAGATCCAGGGTCAGATACGCAGTATTTT.

The chain couples TRBV11-3 to TRBJ1-5; D is perhaps TRBD1 (6 bases). The CDR3 contains 16 residues. V gave up 3 bases and J gave up 6 bases, with 18 bases separating them. Germline CDR1 and CDR2: SGHNT and YENEEA. CDR3 protein: CASSFIGGESSQPQHF. CDR3 nucleotide sequence: TGTGCCAGCAGCTTTATTGGGGGCGAATCGTCTCAGCCCCAGCATTTT.

V gene TRBV27 combines with J gene TRBJ1-4; 8 bases agree with TRBD1. The CDR3 is made up of 15 amino acids. Germline CDR1 MNHEY, CDR2 SMNVEV (reference sequence). Trimming removed 8 bases from V and 5 bases from J; junction bases left unmatched: 10. The CDR3 DNA is TGTGCCAGCGGAGACAGGGGAAGGGGAAATGAAAAACTGTTTTTT. Its translation is CASGDRGRGNEKLFF.

The CDR3 here is CASSLFHLGDSYTF. CDR3 nucleotide sequence: TGTGCCAGCAGCCTCTTTCATCTCGGGGATAGCTACACCTTC. The chain couples TRBV14 to TRBJ1-2, with D unclear. CDR3 length equals 14 residues. Germline V CDR1 and CDR2: SGHDN, FVKESK. Trimming stripped 4 bases from V and 9 bases from J, with 18 bases between. The entire variable domain, with the rest obtained from reference TRBV14 and TRBJ1-2, is as follows: EAGVTQFPSHSVIEKGQTVTLRCDPISGHDNLYWYRRVMGKEIKFLLHFVKESKQDESGMPNNRFLAERTGGTYSTLKVQPAELEDSGVYFCASSLFHLGDSYTFGSGTRLTVV.

This chain joins TRBV19 and TRBJ1-5; TRBD1 might be the D (6 bases). CDR1 LNHDA and CDR2 SQIVND come from the germline V gene (reference sequence). The length of the CDR3 is 14 residues. The V end was cut by 2 bases, the J end by 5 bases, with 10 bases between. CDR3 protein: CASSIRGGDQPQHF. In DNA, the CDR3 is TGTGCCAGTAGTATACGGGGGGGCGATCAGCCCCAGCATTTT. The whole variable domain, remainder taken from reference TRBV19 and TRBJ1-5, is DGGITQSPKYLFRKEGQNVTLSCEQNLNHDAMYWYRQDPGQGLRLIYYSQIVNDFQKGDIAEGYSVSREKKESFPLTVTSAQKNPTAFYLCASSIRGGDQPQHFGDGTRLSIL.

The rearrangement links TRBV7-8 to TRBJ2-1, with TRBD2 identical over 9 bases. CDR1 SGHVS and CDR2 FQNEAQ come from the germline V gene. The CDR3 consists of 14 residues. V lost 5 bases to trimming and J lost 5 bases; unmatched junction nucleotides: 4. CDR3 DNA sequence: TGTGCCAGCAGCCTCGGGACTAGCAACAATGAGCAGTTCTTC. This codes for CASSLGTSNNEQFF.

This clone has only one observation. This chain joins TRBV18 and TRBJ1-1; no firm D call. Germline CDR1 KGHSH, CDR2 LQKENI. V lost 0 bases, J lost 0 bases, and 11 bases lay in between. CDR3 length: 16 residues. The CDR3, as DNA: TGTGCCAGCTCACCACCGGAAGACTTTGTGAACACTGAAGCTTTCTTT. Its translation is CASSPPEDFVNTEAFF.

This rearrangement joins TRBV30 to TRBJ2-1; 7 bases are a match to TRBD2. V dropped 0 bases and J dropped 4; count of bases not matched to a gene: 9. CDR1 and CDR2 (germline): GTSNPN, SVGIG (reference sequence). CDR3 length: 16 amino acids. The CDR3 loop reads CAWSVLGLAVYNEQFF. As DNA, the CDR3 is TGTGCCTGGAGTGTACTCGGTCTAGCGGTATACAATGAGCAGTTCTTC.

This rearrangement joins TRBV28 to TRBJ1-4; no reliable D call. In germline, CDR1 is MDHEN, CDR2 SYDVKM. Trimming removed 2 bases at V and 0 bases at J, with 10 bases between. The CDR3 extends over 16 amino acids. The CDR3 bases are TGTGCCAGCAGTTTAGAGGCCCTACCAACTAATGAAAAACTGTTTTTT. This codes for CASSLEALPTNEKLFF.

The chain combines TRBV28 with TRBJ2-7; 7 positions match TRBD1. J was trimmed by 0 bases and V by 3 bases; bases with no gene match: 8. Germline V CDR1 and CDR2: MDHEN, SYDVKM. The CDR3 is 16 residues long. CDR3 amino acids: CASSFKLGTVSYEQYF. The CDR3 DNA is TGTGCCAGCAGTTTCAAATTAGGGACAGTCTCCTACGAGCAGTACTTC.

V usage is TRBV2 and J usage is TRBJ2-7; weak D call: TRBD2 (5 bases). The ends were cut back, 7 bases at V and 2 bases at J, with 12 bases in the middle. The CDR3 sequence is 13 residues long. Germline V gene data show CDR1 as SNHLY and CDR2 as FYNNEI. CDR3 loop: CASIGRGTYEQYF. DNA for the CDR3: TGTGCCAGCATTGGTCGGGGAACCTACGAGCAGTACTTC.

The chain is built from TRBV30 and TRBJ2-2; 12 bases match TRBD2. Trimming at V came to 3 bases and at J to 6 bases, leaving 2 bases not matched to a gene. Looked up from germline, CDR1 is GTSNPN and CDR2 is SVGIG (reference sequence). The CDR3 consists of 14 residues. The DNA for the CDR3 is TGTGCCTGGAGGACTAGCGGGAGCCCCGGGGAGCTGTTTTTT. Translated: CAWRTSGSPGELFF.

The V and J genes are TRBV6-5 and TRBJ1-1, with 8 bases that match TRBD1. The germline CDR1 and CDR2 sequences are MNHEY and SVGAGI. With V trimmed by 6 bases and J by 11 bases, 8 bases remained unmatched. The CDR3 consists of 12 residues. This CDR3 reads CASSRDRLAAFF. The DNA of the CDR3 is TGTGCCAGCAGCCGGGACAGGCTAGCGGCTTTCTTT.